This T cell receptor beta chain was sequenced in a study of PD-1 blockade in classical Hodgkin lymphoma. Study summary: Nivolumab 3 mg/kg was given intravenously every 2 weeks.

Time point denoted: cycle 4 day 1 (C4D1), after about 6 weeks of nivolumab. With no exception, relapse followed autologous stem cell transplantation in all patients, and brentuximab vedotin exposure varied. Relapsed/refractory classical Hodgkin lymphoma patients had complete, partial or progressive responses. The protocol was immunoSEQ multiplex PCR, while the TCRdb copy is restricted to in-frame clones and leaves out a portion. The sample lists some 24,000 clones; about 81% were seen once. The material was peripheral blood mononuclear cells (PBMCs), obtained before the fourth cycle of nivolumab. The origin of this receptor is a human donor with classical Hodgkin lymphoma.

This chain's CDR3 is CASSLAVVGGAETQYF. CDR3 in DNA: TGTGCCAGCAGCTTAGCGGTCGTGGGGGGCGCTGAGACCCAGTACTTC. The rearrangement uses TRBV7-8 and TRBJ2-5; possibly TRBD1 or TRBD2 for D (6 bases each). The V gene's germline CDR1 is SGHVS and CDR2 FQNEAQ. The CDR3 covers 16 residues. Trimming cost V 0 bases and J 5 bases, with 16 bases left between them.